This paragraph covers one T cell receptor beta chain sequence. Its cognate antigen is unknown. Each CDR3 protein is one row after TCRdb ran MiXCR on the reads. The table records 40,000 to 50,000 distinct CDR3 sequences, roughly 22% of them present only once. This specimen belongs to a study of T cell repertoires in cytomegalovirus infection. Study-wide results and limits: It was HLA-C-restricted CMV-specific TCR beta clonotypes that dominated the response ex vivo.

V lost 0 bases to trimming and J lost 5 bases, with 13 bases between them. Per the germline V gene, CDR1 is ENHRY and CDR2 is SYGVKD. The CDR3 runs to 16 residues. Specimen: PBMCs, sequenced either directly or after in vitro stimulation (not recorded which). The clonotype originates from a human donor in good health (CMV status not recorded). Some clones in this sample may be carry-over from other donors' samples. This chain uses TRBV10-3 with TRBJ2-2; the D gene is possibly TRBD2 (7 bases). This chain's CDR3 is CAISESGAGDTGELFF. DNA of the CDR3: TGTGCCATCAGTGAGTCGGGGGCGGGAGATACCGGGGAGCTGTTTTTT.